These 25 T cell receptor beta chains were sequenced from one sample in a study of blood T cell repertoires in COVID-19. Produced via immunoSEQ multiplex PCR; TCRdb's table is partial and in-frame only. The table shows some 260,000 clones, with 88% occurring only once. Sequenced sample: peripheral blood. These receptors were obtained from a young woman with acute or convalescent COVID-19.

This clone was detected once. The J gene is TRBJ2-7, the V gene TRBV3-1 (or the pseudogene TRBV3-2); TRBD2 matches 10 bases. V lost 4 bases to trimming and J lost 5 bases; unmatched junction nucleotides: 11. Germline CDR1 and CDR2: LGHDT and YNNKEL (reference sequence). The CDR3 has 16 residues. The CDR3 DNA reads as TGTGCCAGCAGCCGTCCTAGCGGGAGTATTGTCAACGAGCAGTACTTC. It specifies CASSRPSGSIVNEQYF.

Of note for this clone: Additional DNA sequences in this sample encode the identical CDR3. The gene calls are TRBV12-3 or TRBV12-4 and TRBJ1-2, with 9 bases that match TRBD1. The CDR3 spans 13 residues. The J segment lost 5 bases and the V segment lost 3 bases, leaving 1 base of the junction unmatched. The CDR3 DNA reads as TGTGCCAGCAGTTTGGGGACAGGGTATGGCTACACCTTC. The encoded protein is CASSLGTGYGYTF.

Of note for this clone: This sample includes further DNA sequences coding for the same CDR3. The chain employs TRBV5-1 and TRBJ1-6, with 8 nucleotides matching TRBD1. The junction had 4 bases not matched to a gene; V was cut back by 3 bases and J by 8 bases. Germline CDR1 reads SGHRS; CDR2 reads YFSETQ. The CDR3 loop spans 14 amino acids. CDR3 sequence: CASSSTGGDSPLHF. The CDR3 DNA reads as TGCGCCAGCAGCTCCACAGGGGGGGATTCACCCCTCCACTTT. The entire variable domain, with the rest obtained from reference TRBV5-1 and TRBJ1-6, is as follows: KAGVTQTPRYLIKTRGQQVTLSCSPISGHRSVSWYQQTPGQGLQFLFEYFSETQRNKGNFPGRFSGRQFSNSRSEMNVSTLELGDSALYLCASSSTGGDSPLHFGNGTRLTVT.

The V and J genes are TRBV24-1 and TRBJ1-5; TRBD1 aligns across 9 bases. Germline V gene lookup returns CDR1 KGHDR and CDR2 SFDVKD. The V segment lost 4 bases and the J segment 4 bases; nucleotides outside the gene matches: 7. This CDR3 comprises 16 residues. CDR3 sequence (DNA): TGTGCCACCAGTGACGTAGGGACAGGGTCAAATCAGCCCCAGCATTTT. Translation gives CATSDVGTGSNQPQHF.

The chain carries TRBV5-6 and TRBJ2-3; no definite D call. CDR1 SGHDT and CDR2 YYEEEE come from the germline V gene. This CDR3 is 11 amino acids long. V was trimmed by 6 bases and J by 6 bases, leaving 8 bases between them. CDR3 sequence (DNA): TGTGCCAGCACCGAGAGGGATACGCAGTATTTT. Encoded protein: CASTERDTQYF.

This rearrangement joins TRBV14 to TRBJ1-2; D gene ambiguous. The germline V gene encodes CDR1 SGHDN and CDR2 FVKESK. CDR3 length equals 15 residues. V gave up 2 bases and J gave up 1 base, with 11 bases separating them. CDR3 amino acids: CASSQRGSVNYGYTF. CDR3 DNA sequence: TGTGCCAGCAGCCAACGGGGAAGTGTTAACTATGGCTACACCTTC.

The chain recombines TRBV10-3 with TRBJ1-5; a possible D gene is TRBD1 (5 bases). Germline CDR1 and CDR2: ENHRY and SYGVKD. This CDR3 is 17 amino acids long. The ends were cut back, 0 bases at V and 2 bases at J, with 14 bases in the middle. The CDR3 DNA reads TGTGCCATCAGTGAGTCACAGGTTATCTACGGCAATCAGCCCCAGCATTTT. Residues: CAISESQVIYGNQPQHF.

The chain joins TRBV11-2 to TRBJ1-2, with TRBD1 as a possible D gene (6 bases). With 5 bases removed from V and 2 bases from J, the gap between germline ends came to 12 bases. CDR3 length equals 14 residues. CDR1 is SGHAT, CDR2 FQNNGV, per germline. The chain's CDR3 is CASSAGVGNYGYTF. CDR3 sequence (DNA): TGTGCCAGCAGCGCAGGGGTTGGGAACTATGGCTACACCTTC.

The chain links TRBV2 to TRBJ2-2; a weak D match, TRBD1 (5 bases). CDR3 length: 14 amino acids. V lost 5 bases, J lost 2 bases, and 9 bases lay in between. Germline V CDR1 and CDR2: SNHLY, FYNNEI. The CDR3 DNA sequence: TGTGCCAGCAGTAGGACAACCAACACCGGGGAGCTGTTTTTT. The encoded protein is CASSRTTNTGELFF.

This chain uses TRBV7-3 with TRBJ1-1, with D tentatively TRBD1 (5 bases). Germline V gives CDR1 SGHTA, CDR2 FQGTGA. Trimming removed 5 bases from V and 1 base from J, with 8 bases in between. The CDR3 contains 13 residues. The chain's CDR3 is CASSPTGNTEAFF. CDR3 coding DNA: TGTGCCAGCAGCCCCACAGGGAACACTGAAGCTTTCTTT. The full variable domain, its missing parts supplied by reference TRBV7-3 and TRBJ1-1, is GAGVSQTPSNKVTEKGKYVELRCDPISGHTALYWYRQSLGQGPEFLIYFQGTGAADDSGLPNDRFFAVRPEGSVSTLKIQRTERGDSAVYLCASSPTGNTEAFFGQGTRLTVV.

This sequence joins TRBV5-4 and TRBJ2-2, with 7 positions matching TRBD1. The V segment lost 0 bases and the J segment 0 bases; nucleotides outside the gene matches: 5. Per the germline V gene, CDR1 is SGHNT and CDR2 is YYREEE (reference sequence). The CDR3 extends over 17 amino acids. The CDR3 loop reads CASSLELDRPNTGELFF. The CDR3 nucleotides are TGTGCCAGCAGCTTGGAATTGGACAGGCCGAACACCGGGGAGCTGTTTTTT.

The J gene is TRBJ2-4, the V gene TRBV7-2; TRBD1 matches at 7 bases. The ends lost 5 bases at V and 0 bases at J; junction bases unmatched: 4. The length of the CDR3 is 15 residues. The germline CDR1 and CDR2 sequences are SGHTA and FQGNSA. The chain's CDR3 is CASSRDSLAKNIQYF. The CDR3 DNA reads as TGTGCCAGCAGCCGGGACAGCCTAGCCAAAAACATTCAGTACTTC.

The chain couples TRBV13 to TRBJ2-7; possible D gene TRBD2, 6 bases. The CDR3 totals 12 residues. V was cut by 5 bases and J by 3 bases, with 8 bases left in between. Per the germline V gene, CDR1 is PRHDT and CDR2 is FYEKMQ (reference sequence). CDR3 residues: CASSQRVYEQYF. Written as DNA, the CDR3 is TGTGCCAGCAGCCAGCGGGTCTACGAGCAGTACTTC.

The rearrangement joins TRBV11-3 to TRBJ2-1, with D perhaps matching TRBD2 (6 bases). Germline V gene lookup returns CDR1 SGHNT and CDR2 YENEEA. V was cut by 6 bases and J by 0 bases, with 18 bases left in between. CDR3 length: 17 residues. The CDR3 protein is CASSSGTLKGSYNEQFF. CDR3 DNA sequence: TGTGCCAGCAGTTCCGGGACTCTAAAGGGCTCCTACAATGAGCAGTTCTTC.

This chain links TRBV9 with TRBJ1-3, with D hard to call. CDR3 length: 16 amino acids. CDR1 and CDR2 from the germline V gene are SGDLS and YYNGEE. Trimming shortened V by 0 bases and J by 4 bases, and 14 bases separated the two germline ends. CDR3: CASSVDGRGTGNTIYF. The CDR3 DNA reads as TGTGCCAGCAGCGTAGATGGTCGCGGAACGGGAAACACCATATATTTT. Full variable domain (rest looked up from reference TRBV9 and TRBJ1-3): DSGVTQTPKHLITATGQRVTLRCSPRSGDLSVYWYQQSLDQGLQFLIQYYNGEERAKGNILERFSAQQFPDLHSELNLSSLELGDSALYFCASSVDGRGTGNTIYFGEGSWLTVV.

The chain has TRBV4-1 and TRBJ1-5; no clear D gene. The CDR3 loop spans 15 amino acids. With 0 bases removed from V and 1 base from J, the gap between germline ends came to 7 bases. The germline gives CDR1 MGHRA, CDR2 YSYEKL. CDR3 nucleotides: TGCGCCAGCAGCCAAGATCCACAGAGCAATCAGCCCCAGCATTTT. This gives the protein CASSQDPQSNQPQHF.

The J gene is TRBJ1-4, the V gene TRBV6-6; a weak D match, TRBD1 (6 bases). This CDR3 region has 13 residues. Trimming left V 6 bases short and J 7 bases short, with 12 bases between. Germline CDR1 MNHNY, CDR2 SVGAGI (reference sequence). The CDR3 region has the DNA TGTGCCAGCAGGGGGGAAGGGGGTGAAAAACTGTTTTTT. As protein: CASRGEGGEKLFF.

This clone occurred a few times. CDR3 region: CAPAEEFEQFF. CDR3 nucleotides: TGTGCCCCCGCAGAGGAGTTTGAGCAGTTCTTC. The V and J genes are TRBV24-1 and TRBJ2-1; D gene unclear. The germline gives CDR1 KGHDR, CDR2 SFDVKD. The CDR3 sequence is 11 residues long. V dropped 12 bases and J dropped 9 bases, with 14 bases sitting between them.

This clone has only one observation. This sequence joins TRBV12-5 and TRBJ2-7, with TRBD1 identical over 8 bases. The length of the CDR3 is 16 residues. The germline CDR1 and CDR2 sequences are LGHNT and FRNRAP. With V trimmed by 0 bases and J by 7 bases, 11 bases remained unmatched. The CDR3 is CASGLVLPGGAGEQYF. Written as DNA, the CDR3 is TGTGCTAGTGGTTTGGTACTCCCAGGGGGCGCGGGGGAGCAGTACTTC.

Written as DNA, the CDR3 is TGCGCCAGCAGCCAAGATAAAGCGGGAGGGCCCCGCTCCTACGAGCAGTACTTC. Its translation is CASSQDKAGGPRSYEQYF. The rearrangement uses TRBV4-3 and TRBJ2-7, with TRBD2 matching over 10 bases. This CDR3 spans 18 amino acids. The V gene end was trimmed by 0 bases and the J gene end by 0 bases; junction bases not matched to a gene: 8. CDR1 is LGHNA and CDR2 is YSLEER in the germline V gene.

This rearrangement joins TRBV9 to TRBJ1-4; D may be TRBD1 (5 bases). V lost 2 bases and J 8 bases, leaving 22 bases between the germline ends. Germline CDR1 SGDLS, CDR2 YYNGEE. CDR3 size: 17 residues. The CDR3 region is CASSVSAGRVLGEKLFF. CDR3 coding DNA: TGTGCCAGCAGCGTTTCGGCAGGGAGGGTTCTAGGGGAAAAACTGTTTTTT.

In this sample, this clone turned up once. The chain links TRBV27 to TRBJ1-3; D gene unclear. V shed 5 bases and J shed 0 bases, with 14 bases lying between them. Per the germline V gene, CDR1 is MNHEY and CDR2 is SMNVEV (reference sequence). The CDR3 totals 16 residues. For the CDR3, the DNA is TGTGCCAGCAGTGAAAGTTTTATAGCCTCTGGAAACACCATATATTTT. Its protein product is CASSESFIASGNTIYF.

This clone was observed once. The rearrangement uses TRBV30 and TRBJ1-4; D call uncertain. Trimming pared 0 bases from V and 6 bases from J, leaving 14 bases between. Germline assignment: CDR1 GTSNPN and CDR2 SVGIG (reference sequence). CDR3 length: 15 residues. CDR3: CAWSVGGHADEKLFF. As DNA, the CDR3 is TGTGCCTGGAGTGTAGGAGGGCATGCGGATGAAAAACTGTTTTTT.

V is TRBV11-2 and J is TRBJ2-1, with a tentative D call TRBD2 (6 bases). Germline CDR1 reads SGHAT; CDR2 reads FQNNGV. V dropped 1 base and J dropped 0 bases, with 10 bases sitting between them. The CDR3 is 16 amino acids. The CDR3 DNA reads as TGTGCCAGCAGCTTAGGGGCGGGACTCTCCTACAATGAGCAGTTCTTC. Its protein product is CASSLGAGLSYNEQFF.

The chain links TRBV18 to TRBJ1-2; 9 bases are a match to TRBD1. The germline V gene encodes CDR1 KGHSH and CDR2 LQKENI. The V segment lost 3 bases and the J segment 6 bases; nucleotides outside the gene matches: 2. The CDR3 length is 13 residues. The CDR3 protein is CASSPDRGNGYTF. The CDR3 coding sequence is TGTGCCAGCTCACCGGACAGGGGAAATGGCTACACCTTC.